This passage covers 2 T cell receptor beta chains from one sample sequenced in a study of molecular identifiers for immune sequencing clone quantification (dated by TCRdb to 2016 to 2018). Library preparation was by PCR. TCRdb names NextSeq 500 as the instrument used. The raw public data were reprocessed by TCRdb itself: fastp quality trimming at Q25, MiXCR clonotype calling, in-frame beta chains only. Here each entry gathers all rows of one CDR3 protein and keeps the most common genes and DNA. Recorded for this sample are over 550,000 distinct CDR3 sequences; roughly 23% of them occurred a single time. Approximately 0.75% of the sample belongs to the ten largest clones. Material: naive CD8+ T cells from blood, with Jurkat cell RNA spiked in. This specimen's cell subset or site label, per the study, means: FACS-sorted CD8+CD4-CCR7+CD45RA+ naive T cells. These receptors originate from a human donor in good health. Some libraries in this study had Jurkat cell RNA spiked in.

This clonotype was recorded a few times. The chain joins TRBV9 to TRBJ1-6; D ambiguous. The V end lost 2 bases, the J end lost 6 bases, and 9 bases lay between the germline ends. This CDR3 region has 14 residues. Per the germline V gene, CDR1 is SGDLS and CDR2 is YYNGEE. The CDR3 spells CASSVGSGNSPLHF. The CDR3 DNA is TGTGCCAGCAGCGTGGGTAGCGGTAATTCACCCCTCCACTTT.

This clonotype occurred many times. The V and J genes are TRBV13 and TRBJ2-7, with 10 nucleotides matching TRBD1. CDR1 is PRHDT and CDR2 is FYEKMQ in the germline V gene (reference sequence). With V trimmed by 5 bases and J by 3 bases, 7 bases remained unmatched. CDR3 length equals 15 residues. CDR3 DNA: TGTGCCAGCAGCATAAGACAGGGGGCAAGCTACGAGCAGTACTTC. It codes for CASSIRQGASYEQYF.